This TCR beta chain emerged from a study of cytomegalovirus exposure and HLA in healthy donors. Study-level results: Across donors, most TCRs were seen rarely, yet some public ones were widespread.

Primers included in the PCR were 60 Vbeta and 13 Jbeta primers. Profiling relied on immunoSEQ multiplex PCR, and the TCRdb table lists in-frame clones only, not all of them. Among 60,000 to 90,000 clones listed, 65% to 70% were seen once. As concerns this clone: The antigen remains undetermined.

The origin of this receptor is a man aged 40-55 years in good health and CMV-seropositive. Sequences were obtained from PBMCs.

The CDR3 sequence is CASRLGLQETQYF. The CDR3 DNA reads TGCGCCAGCAGACTCGGTTTACAAGAGACCCAGTACTTC. The chain has TRBV5-1 and TRBJ2-5; D unclear. Trimming took 5 bases from V and 2 from J, leaving 10 bases between them. Germline V CDR1 and CDR2: SGHRS, YFSETQ. The CDR3 has 13 amino acids.